This T cell receptor (beta chain) emerged from a study of tumor-infiltrating lymphocytes in primary liver carcinoma. Total RNA and DNA came together from 20-30 mg of bulk tissue without cell sorting. The germline CDR1 and CDR2 sequences are SQVTM and ANQGSEA. The CDR3 loop spans 15 amino acids. Starting from approximately 470 ng of total RNA, TCR beta cDNA was produced with a primer in the constant region. Slightly modified ARM-PCR with three nested multiplex PCR rounds yielded TCR beta libraries. The first two PCR rounds used TRBV1-TRBV30 primers with a Cbeta primer, approximately 10 cycles each. TCRdb processed the multiplex PCR reads anew with MiXCR; each CDR3 protein has one entry. Here the sample spans roughly 200,000 distinct CDR3 sequences, approximately 86% being singletons. A word on this clonotype: Mismatch with germline at one junction end may stem from a read error.

This sequence was found in a man aged 35 to 55 with primary liver carcinoma and hepatitis B virus infection. The chain couples TRBV29-1 to TRBJ2-3, with D maybe TRBD1 (6 bases). Sequencing was done on a sample of tumor tissue from primary liver carcinoma. CDR3 protein: CSVENRTARTDAQYF. The CDR3 coding sequence is TGCAGCGTTGAAAACCGGACAGCCCGCACAGATGCGCAGTATTTT.